Sequencing of this T cell receptor beta chain was carried out in a study of control samples from healthy donors and cancer patients. The protocol was immunoSEQ multiplex PCR, while the TCRdb copy is restricted to in-frame clones and leaves out a portion. The sample carries 170,000 or so clones, about 91% recorded once. V lost 4 bases and J lost 6; bases outside the gene matches: 9. CDR3 length: 14 amino acids. Per germline, CDR1 SGDLS and CDR2 YYNGEE. The source material was blood. The V gene is TRBV9, the J gene TRBJ1-2; 7 bases line up with TRBD1. This TCR derives from a woman in her forties in good health. This chain's CDR3 is CASSPTGTVDGYTF. The DNA for the CDR3 is TGTGCCAGCAGCCCCACCGGGACAGTCGATGGCTACACCTTC.